Listed below are T cell receptor beta chains from one sample, sequenced in a study of T-cell memory formation after mild COVID-19. TCRdb recomputed calls from the 5' RACE reads with MiXCR, one row per CDR3 protein. The sample includes fewer than 350,000 distinct CDR3 sequences, roughly 18% of them seen just once. Source material: PBMCs or a T cell subset sorted from them (not recorded which). The receptors were gathered from a man between 18 and 29 years old who had mild COVID-19 (a few samples of this study predate the infection). Cell type and time point are not known. Both conserved end residues are part of each CDR3. The order of the fields is J gene, clone size, V gene, D gene, CDR3 protein, CDR3 DNA. The D gene is left open where the match is weak. Size values are once, few and many counts, or a class for expanded clones, and some rows have none.

TRBJ2-7	NA	TRBV5-6	NA	CASSLAVLVYEQYF	TGTGCCAGCAGCTTGGCAGTATTAGTCTACGAGCAGTACTTC
TRBJ2-5	few	TRBV12-3/TRBV12-4	TRBD2	CASSLGSGGALWETQYF	TGTGCCAGCAGTTTAGGTAGCGGGGGGGCCCTGTGGGAGACCCAGTACTTC
TRBJ2-1	NA	TRBV20-1	TRBD2	CSALGLGNEQFF	TGCAGTGCCCTAGGACTAGGTAATGAGCAGTTCTTC
TRBJ1-5	NA	TRBV20-1	NA	CSARQGINQPQHF	TGCAGTGCTCGCCAGGGAATCAATCAGCCCCAGCATTTT
TRBJ2-1	few	TRBV2	TRBD2	CASSEVWRGAYNEQFF	TGTGCCAGCAGTGAAGTATGGCGGGGGGCATACAATGAGCAGTTCTTC
TRBJ2-1	few	TRBV3-1	NA	CASSQDTREHEQFF	TGTGCCAGCAGCCAAGATACTAGGGAACATGAGCAGTTCTTC
TRBJ2-1	NA	TRBV7-2	NA	CASSQVGWFEQFF	TGTGCCAGCAGCCAAGTCGGGTGGTTTGAGCAGTTCTTC
TRBJ1-1	few	TRBV20-1	NA	CSASRQGNTEAFF	TGCAGTGCTAGCCGCCAGGGGAACACTGAAGCTTTCTTT
TRBJ1-4	NA	TRBV4-1	NA	CASSQGVLDRGEKLFF	TGCGCCAGCAGCCAAGGAGTTCTGGACCGAGGTGAAAAACTGTTTTTT
TRBJ2-3	few	TRBV7-2	TRBD2	CASSPGGGGDTQYF	TGTGCCAGCAGCCCGGGGGGGGGAGGCGATACGCAGTATTTT
TRBJ1-6	NA	TRBV4-3	TRBD1	CASSQEGGRGNRSPLHF	TGCGCCAGCAGCCAAGAAGGTGGCAGGGGGAATCGATCACCCCTCCACTTT
TRBJ1-2	NA	TRBV7-8	TRBD1	CASSLARSGTEVSFYGYTF	TGTGCCAGCAGCTTAGCACGTTCCGGGACAGAAGTTTCATTCTATGGCTACACCTTC
TRBJ2-1	few	TRBV6-2/TRBV6-3	NA	CASSLRQREQFF	TGTGCCAGCAGTCTCAGGCAGCGTGAGCAGTTCTTC
TRBJ2-5	few	TRBV29-1	TRBD1	CSVERGRETQYF	TGCAGCGTTGAGAGGGGGCGGGAGACCCAGTACTTC
TRBJ2-1	NA	TRBV23-1	NA	CASSQWGEAEEDLGSEFF	TGCGCCAGCAGTCAATGGGGGGAGGCGGAAGAAGACCTAGGGAGTGAGTTCTTC
TRBJ2-7	NA	TRBV20-1	TRBD1	CSAISAGQGGIEQYF	TGCAGTGCCATTAGTGCGGGACAGGGGGGGATCGAGCAGTACTTC
TRBJ2-7	few	TRBV5-4	TRBD1	CASSSGQGLYEQYF	TGTGCCAGCAGCTCCGGACAGGGCCTTTACGAGCAGTACTTC
TRBJ1-5	NA	TRBV6-1	TRBD1	CASSSSGGYQPQHF	TGTGCCAGCAGTAGTTCAGGGGGGTATCAGCCCCAGCATTTT
TRBJ2-3	few	TRBV10-3	NA	CAISESRRGRTDTQYF	TGTGCCATCAGTGAGTCGAGGAGGGGCCGCACAGATACGCAGTATTTT
TRBJ1-6	few	TRBV20-1	TRBD1	CSAGQGRSPLHF	TGCAGTGCCGGACAGGGACGTTCACCCCTCCACTTT
TRBJ2-3	NA	TRBV6-6	NA	CASMSFSTDTQYF	TGTGCCAGCATGTCGTTTAGCACAGATACGCAGTATTTT
TRBJ1-1	NA	TRBV11-2	NA	CASSLAPEAFF	TGTGCCAGCAGCTTAGCACCTGAAGCTTTCTTT
TRBJ2-5	NA	TRBV7-9	NA	CASSFAGAETQYF	TGTGCCAGCAGCTTCGCTGGGGCGGAGACCCAGTACTTC
TRBJ2-5	NA	TRBV6-6	NA	CASRPPGTREETQYF	TGTGCCAGCAGGCCCCCCGGGACTCGAGAAGAGACCCAGTACTTC
TRBJ2-1	few	TRBV6-2/TRBV6-3	TRBD2	CASRLAGGNAYEQFF	TGTGCCAGCAGACTAGCGGGGGGAAACGCCTATGAGCAGTTCTTC
TRBJ2-2	few	TRBV7-8	NA	CASSLNPNTGELFF	TGTGCCAGCAGCCTAAACCCGAACACCGGGGAGCTGTTTTTT
TRBJ2-3	many	TRBV12-3/TRBV12-4	NA	CASSLTASTDTQYF	TGTGCCAGCAGTTTGACAGCTAGCACAGATACGCAGTATTTT
TRBJ2-7	few	TRBV12-3/TRBV12-4	TRBD1	CASSFSSGQGFSQQYF	TGTGCCAGCAGTTTTTCCTCGGGACAGGGTTTTTCCCAGCAGTACTTC
TRBJ2-2	NA	TRBV3-1	NA	CASSQDGFSGELFF	TGTGCCAGCAGCCAAGACGGGTTCTCCGGGGAGCTGTTTTTT
TRBJ2-2	NA	TRBV19	NA	CASIGGSLNTGELFF	TGTGCCAGTATAGGGGGATCGTTGAACACCGGGGAGCTGTTTTTT
TRBJ1-2	NA	TRBV30	NA	CAAGRGRGYTF	TGTGCCGCCGGAAGGGGTCGGGGCTACACCTTC
TRBJ1-2	NA	TRBV29-1	NA	CSVEVFRVGYTF	TGCAGCGTTGAAGTGTTTCGGGTTGGCTACACCTTC
TRBJ2-2	NA	TRBV7-2	NA	CASSSRDFNTGELFF	TGTGCCAGCAGCTCCCGGGACTTCAACACCGGGGAGCTGTTTTTT